This TCR beta chain was identified during a study of memory CD4+ T cells and cytomegalovirus serostatus. Single viable CD3+CD4+CD8-CD45RO+ cells were sorted as the memory CD4+ T cells. In the authors' methods: Out-of-frame sequences were removed, leaving roughly 2,200,000 distinct TCRbeta sequences. The assay was immunoSEQ multiplex PCR, and TCRdb's table has in-frame clones only and misses some. The V and J calls and clone size were taken over from that table, and D and trimming were inferred from the DNA. The table has about 73,000 clones, about 78% seen once. This CDR3 region has 14 residues. V was cut by 2 bases and J by 1 base, with 3 bases left in between. Germline CDR1 SNHLY, CDR2 FYNNEI.

The receptor comes from an adult in good health and CMV-seropositive. This chain joins TRBV2 and TRBJ1-6; no clear D gene. The sample was memory CD4+ T cells from blood. CDR3 bases: TGTGCCAGCAGTGAACGATCCTATAATTCACCCCTCCACTTT. Amino acids: CASSERSYNSPLHF.